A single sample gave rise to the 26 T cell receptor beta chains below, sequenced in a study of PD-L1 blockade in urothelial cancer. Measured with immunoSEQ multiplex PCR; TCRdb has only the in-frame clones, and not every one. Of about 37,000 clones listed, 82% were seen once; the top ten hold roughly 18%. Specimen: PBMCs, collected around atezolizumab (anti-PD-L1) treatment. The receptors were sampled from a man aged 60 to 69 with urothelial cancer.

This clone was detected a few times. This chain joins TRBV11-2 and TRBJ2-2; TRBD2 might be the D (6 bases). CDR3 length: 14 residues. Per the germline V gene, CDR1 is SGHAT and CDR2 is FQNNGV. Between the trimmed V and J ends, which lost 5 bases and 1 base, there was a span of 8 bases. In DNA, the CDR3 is TGTGCCAGCAGCCGGCGGGGGAACACCGGGGAGCTGTTTTTT. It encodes CASSRRGNTGELFF. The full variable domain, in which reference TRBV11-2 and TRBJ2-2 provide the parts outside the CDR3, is EAGVAQSPRYKIIEKRQSVAFWCNPISGHATLYWYQQILGQGPKLLIQFQNNGVVDDSQLPKDRFSAERLKGVDSTLKIQPAKLEDSAVYLCASSRRGNTGELFFGEGSRLTVL.

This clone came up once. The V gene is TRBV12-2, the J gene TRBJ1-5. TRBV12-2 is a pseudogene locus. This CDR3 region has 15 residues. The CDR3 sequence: CASRHRGYSNQPQHF. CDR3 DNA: TGTGCAAGTCGCCACCGGGGGTATAGCAATCAGCCCCAGCATTTT.

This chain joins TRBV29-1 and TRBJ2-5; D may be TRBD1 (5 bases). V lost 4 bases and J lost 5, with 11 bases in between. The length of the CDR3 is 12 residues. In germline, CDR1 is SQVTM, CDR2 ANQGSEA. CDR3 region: CSVGQGTETQYF. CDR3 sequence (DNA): TGCAGCGTTGGTCAGGGTACGGAGACCCAGTACTTC.

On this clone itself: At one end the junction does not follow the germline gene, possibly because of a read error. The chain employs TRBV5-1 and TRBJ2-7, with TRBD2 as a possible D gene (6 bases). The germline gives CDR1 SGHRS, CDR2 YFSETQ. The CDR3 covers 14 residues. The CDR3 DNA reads TGCGCCAGCAGCCCGACGCGGGACCCCTACGGGCAGTACTTC. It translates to CASSPTRDPYGQYF.

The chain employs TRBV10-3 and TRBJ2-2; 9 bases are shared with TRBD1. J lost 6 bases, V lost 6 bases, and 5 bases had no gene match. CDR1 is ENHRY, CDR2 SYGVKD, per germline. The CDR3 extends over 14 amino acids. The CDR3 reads CAISGTGPAGELFF. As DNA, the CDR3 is TGTGCCATCAGCGGGACAGGGCCAGCCGGGGAGCTGTTTTTT.

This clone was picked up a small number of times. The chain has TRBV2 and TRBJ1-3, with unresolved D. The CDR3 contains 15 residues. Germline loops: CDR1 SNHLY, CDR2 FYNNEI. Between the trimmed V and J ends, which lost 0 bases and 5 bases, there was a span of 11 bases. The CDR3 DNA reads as TGTGCCAGCAGTGAAGCTTTGGCAGGTAGAAACACCATATATTTT. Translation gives CASSEALAGRNTIYF. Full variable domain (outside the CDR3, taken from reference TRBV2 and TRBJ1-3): EPEVTQTPSHQVTQMGQEVILRCVPISNHLYFYWYRQILGQKVEFLVSFYNNEISEKSEIFDDQFSVERPDGSNFTLKIRSTKLEDSAMYFCASSEALAGRNTIYFGEGSWLTVV.

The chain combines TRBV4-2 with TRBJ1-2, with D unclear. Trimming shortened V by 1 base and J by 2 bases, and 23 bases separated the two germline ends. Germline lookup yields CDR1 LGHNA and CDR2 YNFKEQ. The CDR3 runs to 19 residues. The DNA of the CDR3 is TGTGCCAGCAGCCAAGGAATACGGTGGTACGATTCCCCAAACTATGGCTACACCTTC. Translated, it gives CASSQGIRWYDSPNYGYTF.

CDR3 sequence reads: CASSLASGGYNEQFF. CDR3 coding DNA: TGTGCCAGCAGCTTGGCCAGCGGGGGGTACAATGAGCAGTTCTTC. This chain links TRBV7-2 with TRBJ2-1; 9 bases map to TRBD2. V gave up 3 bases and J gave up 4 bases; unmatched junction bases: 4. In germline, CDR1 is SGHTA, CDR2 FQGNSA. This CDR3 spans 15 amino acids. The full variable domain, its missing parts supplied by reference TRBV7-2 and TRBJ2-1, is GAGVSQSPSNKVTEKGKDVELRCDPISGHTALYWYRQSLGQGLEFLIYFQGNSAPDKSGLPSDRFSAERTGGSVSTLTIQRTQQEDSAVYLCASSLASGGYNEQFFGPGTRLTVL.

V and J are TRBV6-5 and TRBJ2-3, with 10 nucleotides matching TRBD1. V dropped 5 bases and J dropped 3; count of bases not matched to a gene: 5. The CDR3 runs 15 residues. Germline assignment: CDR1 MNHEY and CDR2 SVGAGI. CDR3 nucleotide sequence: TGTGCCAGCAGTGACTGGACAGGGGGTACAGATACGCAGTATTTT. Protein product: CASSDWTGGTDTQYF.

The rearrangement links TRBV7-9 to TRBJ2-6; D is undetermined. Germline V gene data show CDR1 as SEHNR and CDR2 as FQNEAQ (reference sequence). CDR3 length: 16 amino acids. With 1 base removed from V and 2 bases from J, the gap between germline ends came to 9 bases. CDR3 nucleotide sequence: TGTGCCAGCAGCTTAGACAATTCCCCTGGGGCCAACGTCCTGACTTTC. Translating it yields CASSLDNSPGANVLTF.

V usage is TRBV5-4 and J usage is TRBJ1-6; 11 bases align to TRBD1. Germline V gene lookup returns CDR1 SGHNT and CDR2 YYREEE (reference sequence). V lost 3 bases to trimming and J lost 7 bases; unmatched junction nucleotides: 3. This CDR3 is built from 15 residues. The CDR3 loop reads CASSSDRGLNSPLHF. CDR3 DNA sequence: TGTGCCAGCAGCTCGGACAGGGGGCTAAATTCACCCCTCCACTTT.

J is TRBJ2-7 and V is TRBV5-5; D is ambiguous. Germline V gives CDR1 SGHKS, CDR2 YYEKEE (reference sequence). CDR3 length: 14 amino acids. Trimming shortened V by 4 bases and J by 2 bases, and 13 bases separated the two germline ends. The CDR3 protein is CASSPQAIAYEQYF. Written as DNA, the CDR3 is TGTGCCAGCAGCCCGCAGGCCATTGCCTACGAGCAGTACTTC.

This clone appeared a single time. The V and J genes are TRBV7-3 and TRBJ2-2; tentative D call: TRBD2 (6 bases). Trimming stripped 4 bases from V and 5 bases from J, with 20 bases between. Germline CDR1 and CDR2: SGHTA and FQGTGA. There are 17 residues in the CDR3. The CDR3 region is CASSSGRISGMTGELFF. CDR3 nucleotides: TGTGCCAGCAGCTCGGGGAGGATAAGTGGTATGACCGGGGAGCTGTTTTTT.

Written as DNA, the CDR3 is TGTGCCAGCAGTTCCCGGGGGACTGGGGCCAACGTCCTGACTTTC. As protein: CASSSRGTGANVLTF. The V and J genes are TRBV2 and TRBJ2-6, with D possibly TRBD2 on 6 matching bases. CDR3 length equals 15 residues. In germline, CDR1 is SNHLY, CDR2 FYNNEI. The ends were cut back, 5 bases at V and 2 bases at J, with 10 bases in the middle.

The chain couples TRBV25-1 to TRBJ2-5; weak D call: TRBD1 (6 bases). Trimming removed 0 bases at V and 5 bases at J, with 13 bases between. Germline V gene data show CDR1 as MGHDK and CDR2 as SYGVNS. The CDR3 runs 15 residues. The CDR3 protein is CASSEYLQGGETQYF. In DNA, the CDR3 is TGTGCCAGCAGTGAATACCTACAGGGTGGGGAGACCCAGTACTTC.

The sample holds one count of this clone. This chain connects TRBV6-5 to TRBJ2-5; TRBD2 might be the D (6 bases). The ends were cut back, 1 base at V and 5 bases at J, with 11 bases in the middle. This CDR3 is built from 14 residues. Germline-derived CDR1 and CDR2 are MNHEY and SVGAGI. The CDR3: CASSYWAGQETQYF. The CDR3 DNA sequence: TGTGCCAGCAGTTACTGGGCGGGGCAGGAGACCCAGTACTTC.

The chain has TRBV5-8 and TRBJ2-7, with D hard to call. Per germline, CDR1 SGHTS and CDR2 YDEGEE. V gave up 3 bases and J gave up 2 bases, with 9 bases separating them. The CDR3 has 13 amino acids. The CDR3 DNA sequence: TGTGCCAGCAGCTCCCTACAGACCTACGAGCAGTACTTC. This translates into CASSSLQTYEQYF.

CDR3 residues: CATSFTGGRTEAFF. The CDR3 coding sequence is TGTGCCACCAGCTTCACAGGGGGCAGAACTGAAGCTTTCTTT. The V call is TRBV15, the J call TRBJ1-1; 9 nucleotides align to TRBD1. Per the germline V gene, CDR1 is LNHNV and CDR2 is YYDKDF (reference sequence). Trimming cost V 5 bases and J 5 bases; bases outside gene matches: 6. The CDR3 spans 14 residues.

The CDR3 protein is CASSPPGTGKLEQYF. In DNA, the CDR3 is TGTGCCAGCAGTCCCCCCGGGACAGGGAAGCTCGAGCAGTACTTC. This chain links TRBV28 with TRBJ2-7, with 9 nucleotides matching TRBD1. The CDR3 is 15 amino acids. V was clipped by 5 bases and J by 6 bases; unmatched bases: 11. Germline V gene sequence: CDR1 MDHEN, CDR2 SYDVKM.

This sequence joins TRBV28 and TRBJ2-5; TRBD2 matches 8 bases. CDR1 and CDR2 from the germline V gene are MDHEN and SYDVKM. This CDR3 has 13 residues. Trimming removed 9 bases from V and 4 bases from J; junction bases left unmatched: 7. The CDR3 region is CASHGGALETQYF. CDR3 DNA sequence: TGTGCCAGTCACGGGGGGGCGCTAGAGACCCAGTACTTC.

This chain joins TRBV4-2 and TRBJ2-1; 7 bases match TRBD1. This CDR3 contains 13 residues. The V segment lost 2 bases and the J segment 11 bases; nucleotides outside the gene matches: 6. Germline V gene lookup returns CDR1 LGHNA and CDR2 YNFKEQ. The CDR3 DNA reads TGTGCCAGCAGCCAATCGTGGGACAGTCAGCAGTTCTTC. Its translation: CASSQSWDSQQFF.

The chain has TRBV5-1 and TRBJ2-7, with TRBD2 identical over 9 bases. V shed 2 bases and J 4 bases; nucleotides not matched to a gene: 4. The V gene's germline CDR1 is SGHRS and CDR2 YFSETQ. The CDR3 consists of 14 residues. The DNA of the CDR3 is TGCGCCAGCAGCTTATCTAGCGGGGTGTACGAGCAGTACTTC. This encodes CASSLSSGVYEQYF. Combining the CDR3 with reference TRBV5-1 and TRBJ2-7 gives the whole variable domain KAGVTQTPRYLIKTRGQQVTLSCSPISGHRSVSWYQQTPGQGLQFLFEYFSETQRNKGNFPGRFSGRQFSNSRSEMNVSTLELGDSALYLCASSLSSGVYEQYFGPGTRLTVT.

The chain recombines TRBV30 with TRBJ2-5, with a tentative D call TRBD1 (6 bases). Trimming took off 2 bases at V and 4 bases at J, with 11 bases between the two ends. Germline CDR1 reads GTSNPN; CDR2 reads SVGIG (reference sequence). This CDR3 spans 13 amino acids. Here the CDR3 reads CAWSYQGGETQYF. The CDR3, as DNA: TGTGCCTGGAGTTATCAAGGGGGAGAGACCCAGTACTTC.

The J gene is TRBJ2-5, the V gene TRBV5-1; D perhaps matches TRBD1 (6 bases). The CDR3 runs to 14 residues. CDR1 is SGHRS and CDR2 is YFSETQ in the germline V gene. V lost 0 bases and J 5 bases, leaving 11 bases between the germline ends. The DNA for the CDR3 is TGCGCCAGCAGCTTGGACAGGGTAGGGGAGACCCAGTACTTC. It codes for CASSLDRVGETQYF.

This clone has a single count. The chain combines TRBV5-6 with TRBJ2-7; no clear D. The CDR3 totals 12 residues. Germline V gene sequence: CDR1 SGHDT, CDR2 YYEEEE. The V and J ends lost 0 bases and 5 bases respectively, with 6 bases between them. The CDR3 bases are TGTGCCAGCAGCTTGGTCGAGAACGAGCAGTACTTC. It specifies CASSLVENEQYF.

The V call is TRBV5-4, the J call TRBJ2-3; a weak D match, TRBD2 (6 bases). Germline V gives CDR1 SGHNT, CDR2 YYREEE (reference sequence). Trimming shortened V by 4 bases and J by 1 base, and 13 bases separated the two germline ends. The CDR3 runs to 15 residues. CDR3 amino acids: CASSPPGSGTDTQYF. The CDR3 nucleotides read TGTGCCAGCAGCCCCCCCGGGAGCGGCACAGATACGCAGTATTTT.